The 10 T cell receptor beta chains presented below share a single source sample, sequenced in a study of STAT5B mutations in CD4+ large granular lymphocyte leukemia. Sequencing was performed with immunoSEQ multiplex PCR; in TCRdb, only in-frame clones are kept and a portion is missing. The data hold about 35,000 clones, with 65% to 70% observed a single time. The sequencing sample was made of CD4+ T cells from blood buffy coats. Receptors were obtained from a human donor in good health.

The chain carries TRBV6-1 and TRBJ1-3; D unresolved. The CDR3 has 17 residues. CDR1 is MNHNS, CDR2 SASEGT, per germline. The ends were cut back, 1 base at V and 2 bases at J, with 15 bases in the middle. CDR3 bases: TGTGCCAGCAGTGAAGTAGGACGGCCCGGTACTGGAAACACCATATATTTT. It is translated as CASSEVGRPGTGNTIYF.

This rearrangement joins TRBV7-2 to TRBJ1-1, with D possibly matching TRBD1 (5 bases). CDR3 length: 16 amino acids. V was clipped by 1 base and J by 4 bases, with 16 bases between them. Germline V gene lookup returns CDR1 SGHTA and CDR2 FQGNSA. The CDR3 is CASSLGNWGYGTEAFF. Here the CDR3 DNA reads TGTGCCAGCAGCTTAGGGAACTGGGGCTATGGCACTGAAGCTTTCTTT.

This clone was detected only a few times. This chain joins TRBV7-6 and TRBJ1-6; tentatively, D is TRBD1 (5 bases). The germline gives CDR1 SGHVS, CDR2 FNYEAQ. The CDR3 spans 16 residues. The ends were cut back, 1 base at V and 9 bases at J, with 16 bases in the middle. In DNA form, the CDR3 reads TGTGCCAGCAGCTTAGAGGGGCCCGGCCGGATTTCACCCCTCCACTTT. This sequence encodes CASSLEGPGRISPLHF.

The CDR3 DNA reads as TGTGCCAGTAAACGTTCCGGGACAGGGGGCTATGGCTACACCTTC. It encodes CASKRSGTGGYGYTF. V is TRBV19 and J is TRBJ1-2; TRBD1 matches at 11 bases. The CDR3 consists of 15 residues. Looked up from germline, CDR1 is LNHDA and CDR2 is SQIVND (reference sequence). V lost 7 bases and J lost 4; bases outside the gene matches: 8.

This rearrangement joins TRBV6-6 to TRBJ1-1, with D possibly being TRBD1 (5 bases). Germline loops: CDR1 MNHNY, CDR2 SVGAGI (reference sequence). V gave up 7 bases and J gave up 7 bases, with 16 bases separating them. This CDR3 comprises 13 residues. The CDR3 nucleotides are TGTGCCAGCACCCCCGTGGGGGGTTATGAAGCTTTCTTT. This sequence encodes CASTPVGGYEAFF.

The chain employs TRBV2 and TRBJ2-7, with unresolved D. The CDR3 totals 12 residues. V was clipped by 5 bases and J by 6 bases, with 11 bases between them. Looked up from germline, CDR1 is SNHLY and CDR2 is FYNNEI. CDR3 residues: CASSPMAPEQYF. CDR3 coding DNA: TGTGCCAGCAGTCCCATGGCCCCCGAGCAGTACTTC.

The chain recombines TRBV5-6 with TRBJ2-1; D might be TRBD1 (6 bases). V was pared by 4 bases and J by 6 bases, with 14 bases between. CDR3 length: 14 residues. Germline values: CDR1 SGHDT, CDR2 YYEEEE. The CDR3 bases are TGTGCCAGCAGCGCTGGACAGTTTGCCAATGAGCAGTTCTTC. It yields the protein CASSAGQFANEQFF.

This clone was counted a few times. The CDR3 coding sequence is TGTGCCAGCAGCAGAGGACAGGGGGGGGCCACTGAAGCTTTCTTT. This codes for CASSRGQGGATEAFF. This chain connects TRBV5-6 to TRBJ1-1, with 10 positions matching TRBD1. V lost 4 bases to trimming and J lost 4 bases; unmatched junction nucleotides: 7. The CDR3 has 15 residues. Per germline, CDR1 SGHDT and CDR2 YYEEEE. The full variable domain, with the rest looked up from reference TRBV5-6 and TRBJ1-1, is DAGVTQSPTHLIKTRGQQVTLRCSPKSGHDTVSWYQQALGQGPQFIFQYYEEEERQRGNFPDRFSGHQFPNYSSELNVNALLLGDSALYLCASSRGQGGATEAFFGQGTRLTVV.

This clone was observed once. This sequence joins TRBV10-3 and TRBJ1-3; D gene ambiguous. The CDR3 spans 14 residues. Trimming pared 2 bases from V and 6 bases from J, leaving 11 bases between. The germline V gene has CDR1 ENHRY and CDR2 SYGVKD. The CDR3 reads CAISESRETNTIYF. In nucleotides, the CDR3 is TGTGCCATCAGTGAGAGCCGGGAAACAAACACCATATATTTT.

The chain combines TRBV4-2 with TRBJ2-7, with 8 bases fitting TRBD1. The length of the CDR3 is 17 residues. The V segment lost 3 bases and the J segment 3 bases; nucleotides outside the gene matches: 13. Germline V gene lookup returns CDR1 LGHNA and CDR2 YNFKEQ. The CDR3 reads CASSHAGGGTGFYEQYF. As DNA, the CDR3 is TGTGCCAGCAGCCATGCAGGAGGGGGGACAGGATTCTACGAGCAGTACTTC.